Below, 7 T cell receptor beta chains from the same sample are listed, as sequenced in a study of T-cell memory formation after mild COVID-19. TCRdb redid the calling of the 5' RACE reads with MiXCR, one entry per CDR3 protein. The table shows around 300,000 distinct CDR3 sequences, with 15% to 20% occurring only once. Sample: PBMCs or a T cell subset sorted from them (not recorded which). The receptors here all came from a man in his late teens or twenties who had mild COVID-19 (a few samples of this study predate the infection). Cell type and time point are not known.

This clonotype was counted only a few times. J is TRBJ2-2 and V is TRBV20-1, with a weak D call TRBD2 (6 bases). V shed 6 bases and J shed 8 bases, with 16 bases lying between them. The CDR3 runs to 13 residues. Germline V gene lookup returns CDR1 DFQATT and CDR2 SNEGSKA (reference sequence). As DNA, the CDR3 is TGCAGTGCCGTCTCCGGGGGAAGGGGGGAGCTGTTTTTT. Residues: CSAVSGGRGELFF.

This clonotype came up a few times. V usage is TRBV4-3 and J usage is TRBJ1-1; tentatively, D is TRBD1 (5 bases). Looked up from germline, CDR1 is LGHNA and CDR2 is YSLEER. This CDR3 contains 17 residues. V was clipped by 1 base and J by 5 bases, with 20 bases between them. The CDR3 here is CASSQVGRAPVGTEAFF. For the CDR3, the DNA is TGCGCCAGCAGCCAAGTGGGCAGGGCCCCGGTTGGAACTGAAGCTTTCTTT.

Only a few counts were recorded for this clonotype. The chain employs TRBV5-1 and TRBJ2-3; D is possibly TRBD1 or TRBD2 (5 bases each). Trimming shortened V by 0 bases and J by 0 bases, and 8 bases separated the two germline ends. The germline V gene encodes CDR1 SGHRS and CDR2 YFSETQ. CDR3 size: 15 residues. The CDR3, as DNA: TGCGCCAGCAGCTTGGAACGGGACAGCACAGATACGCAGTATTTT. This gives the protein CASSLERDSTDTQYF.

This clonotype was counted at least ten times. This chain links TRBV5-6 with TRBJ2-4; 9 nucleotides match TRBD1. After removal of 4 bases from V and 4 bases from J, the junction contained 9 bases not matched to a gene. There are 16 residues in the CDR3. Germline V lookup: CDR1 SGHDT, CDR2 YYEEEE. Here the CDR3 reads CASSPTRDRAKNIQYF. CDR3 DNA: TGTGCCAGCAGCCCAACCCGGGACAGGGCTAAAAACATTCAGTACTTC.

The chain links TRBV6-1 to TRBJ1-5; D is possibly TRBD1 (6 bases). CDR3 length: 16 residues. V was clipped by 4 bases and J by 1 base, with 14 bases between them. Germline V gives CDR1 MNHNS, CDR2 SASEGT. The CDR3 bases are TGTGCCAGCAGTGGGGGAGGGGGTGGGAGCAATCAGCCCCAGCATTTT. Encoded protein: CASSGGGGGSNQPQHF.

The genes are TRBV6-2 or TRBV6-3 and TRBJ1-1, with D possibly being TRBD1 (5 bases). Trimming removed 2 bases from V and 1 base from J, with 14 bases in between. From germline, CDR1 is MNHEY and CDR2 SVGEGT. This CDR3 is built from 16 residues. The CDR3 region has the DNA TGTGCCAGCAGTTACGCCTTTAACGACAGGAACACTGAAGCTTTCTTT. Amino acids: CASSYAFNDRNTEAFF.

This clonotype is a singleton in its sample. This chain links TRBV6-2 or TRBV6-3 with TRBJ1-2, with D perhaps TRBD1 (6 bases). The length of the CDR3 is 12 residues. CDR1 is MNHEY, CDR2 SVGEGT, per germline. Trimming shortened V by 0 bases and J by 9 bases, and 8 bases separated the two germline ends. In nucleotides, the CDR3 is TGTGCCAGCAGTTACTCTGACAGGAGCTACACCTTC. It encodes CASSYSDRSYTF.